This T cell receptor (beta chain) was documented in a study of blood T cell repertoires in COVID-19. At the level of the study: The United States, Italy and Spain provided the acute and convalescent COVID-19 samples.

Trimming pared 2 bases from V and 1 base from J, leaving 12 bases between. The CDR3 runs 15 residues. Germline assignment: CDR1 SGHDT and CDR2 YYEEEE. This clone was counted once. Original analysis: Reference gene primer amplification gave nucleated cell count estimates. TCRdb's table, derived via immunoSEQ multiplex PCR, lists solely in-frame clones and lacks some. D and trimming come from the DNA, and the V and J calls and clone size come from that table. The data show around 45,000 clones, roughly 80% seen once. J is TRBJ1-1 and V is TRBV5-6, with a weak D call TRBD1 (5 bases). Input material: peripheral blood. The source of this sequence is an elderly woman with acute or convalescent COVID-19. CDR3 region: CASSLPTGPNTEAFF. In DNA, the CDR3 is TGTGCCAGCAGCTTACCCACAGGTCCGAACACTGAAGCTTTCTTT.